Described below is a single T cell receptor (beta chain) sequence and its context. Its antigen is not known. One base away lies a much larger clone, so this may be a sequencing read error. The data are from a study of regulatory T cells in long-lasting Graves disease. Study findings and constraints: Persistent disease preferred TRBV28, TRBJ1-2 and TRBJ2-5.

Germline values: CDR1 SGHRS, CDR2 YFSETQ. V dropped 3 bases and J dropped 6 bases, with 13 bases sitting between them. The CDR3 has 13 amino acids. Construction of the TCR beta libraries employed iRepertoire HTBI primers in conjunction with Arm-PCR of CDR3 regions. TCRdb reanalysed the multiplex PCR reads using MiXCR and keeps one entry per CDR3 protein. The sample lists around 420,000 distinct CDR3 sequences; approximately 16% were seen once. Specified time point: newly diagnosed GD, antithyroid drugs for less than 3 months. PBMC RNA served as the TCR library source. This sample was shared with a second study, whose subject was T cells in Graves' hyperthyroidism and ophthalmopathy. That study adds: HTBI primers were employed in a first-round RT-PCR of the TCR CDR3. Most clonotypes that expanded in the thyroid above 0.001 also showed up in blood.

The sample in question was peripheral blood mononuclear cells (PBMCs), obtained at new diagnosis, from a patient treated with antithyroid drugs. This sequence joins TRBV5-1 and TRBJ2-7; D not certain. This clonotype was sampled from a woman aged 40-49 years with Graves disease. CDR3 coding DNA: TGCGCCAGCAGCTCGGGTTCTAGAAGCGAGCAGTACTTC. Translated, it gives CASSSGSRSEQYF.